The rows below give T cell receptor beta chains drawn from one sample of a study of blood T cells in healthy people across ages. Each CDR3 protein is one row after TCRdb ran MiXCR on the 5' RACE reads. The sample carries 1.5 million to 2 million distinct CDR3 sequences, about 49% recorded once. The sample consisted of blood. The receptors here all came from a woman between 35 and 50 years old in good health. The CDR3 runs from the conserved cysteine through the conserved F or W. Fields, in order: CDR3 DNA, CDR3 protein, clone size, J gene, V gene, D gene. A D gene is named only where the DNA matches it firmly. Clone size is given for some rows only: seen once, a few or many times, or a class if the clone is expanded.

TGTGCCATCAGTGAGGTGAATTCCTACGAGCAGTACTTC CAISEVNSYEQYF - TRBJ2-7 TRBV10-3 -
TGTGCTAGTGGTTTGTCCCAGGCCGCCCAAGAGACCCAGTACTTC CASGLSQAAQETQYF few TRBJ2-5 TRBV12-5 -
TGTGCCACCACACGACGGGCTCGACTAGACGAGCAGTACTTC CATTRRARLDEQYF - TRBJ2-7 TRBV6-2/TRBV6-3 -
TGTGCCAGCAGCTTAGTGTCCTCGGTGGGCGGTCCTAACTATGGCTACACCTTC CASSLVSSVGGPNYGYTF - TRBJ1-2 TRBV7-2 -
TGTGCCAGCAGCTTAGTTCAGTCAACTAGCACAGATACGCAGTATTTT CASSLVQSTSTDTQYF - TRBJ2-3 TRBV7-8 -
TGTGCCAGCAGTCGACTGCTACCACAAGAGACCCAGTACTTC CASSRLLPQETQYF - TRBJ2-5 TRBV7-2 -
TGTGCCAGCAGCTTAGGGACTAGCGGGGGCTACGAGCAGTACTTC CASSLGTSGGYEQYF many TRBJ2-7 TRBV7-2 TRBD2
TGTGCCAGCAGTTACTCACGGTCTGGGGGACGAGAGACCCAGTACTTC CASSYSRSGGRETQYF - TRBJ2-5 TRBV6-5 -
TGTGCCAGCAGCTTAGAAAACGGCAGGGAGGTAACCGGGGAGCTGTTTTTT CASSLENGREVTGELFF - TRBJ2-2 TRBV11-2 -
TGTGCCAGTTATCAGCCCCAGCATTTT CASYQPQHF - TRBJ1-5 TRBV6-2/TRBV6-3 -
TGTGCCAGCAGCGAGGGGGCAAGTGGCCCCCAGCATTTT CASSEGASGPQHF - TRBJ1-5 TRBV9 TRBD1
TGCAGCGTTGGGCAGGGCGACATTCAGTACTTC CSVGQGDIQYF few TRBJ2-4 TRBV29-1 -
TGTGCCAGCAGCTTAGCGAAATCCGGGACAGGGGGCCTCTATGGCTACACCTTC CASSLAKSGTGGLYGYTF few TRBJ1-2 TRBV7-2 TRBD1
TGCAGTGCAAACCTAGCGGGGGTCAACAATGAGCAGTACTTC CSANLAGVNNEQYF - TRBJ2-7 TRBV20-1 TRBD2
TGTGCCAGCAGCCCTAGGGTTGGGCAGACCCAGTACTTC CASSPRVGQTQYF - TRBJ2-5 TRBV7-6 -
TGCGCCAGCAGCTCCCACCCGGCGGGACAGAGTCTAACCAGGTTTAAAGATACGCAGTATTTT CASSSHPAGQSLTRFKDTQYF - TRBJ2-3 TRBV4-1 -
TGCGCCAGCAGCCTAAGAGTAAATCGGGACAGGGGATCCGAGCAGTACTTC CASSLRVNRDRGSEQYF few TRBJ2-7 TRBV4-1 TRBD1
TGTGCCAGCAGAGACCAGGCCCAAGAGACCCAGTACTTC CASRDQAQETQYF - TRBJ2-5 TRBV2 -
TGTGCCAGCAGCTTAGCGAAGGGGGGACAGGGTCTATCAAGTGGGGAGACCCAGTACTTC CASSLAKGGQGLSSGETQYF - TRBJ2-5 TRBV7-6 TRBD1
TGCAGTGCTAGAGGGACAGCTTCCTACGAGCAGTACTTC CSARGTASYEQYF many TRBJ2-7 TRBV20-1 -
TGCAGTGCTAGACTAGCGGGGGGATCCTCCGAGCAGTACTTC CSARLAGGSSEQYF - TRBJ2-7 TRBV20-1 TRBD2
TGTGCCAGCAGGGAAGGTCGGGGCAATGAGCAGTTCTTC CASREGRGNEQFF - TRBJ2-1 TRBV7-9 -
TGTGCCACCAGGGGACGCGGGAACACTGAAGCTTTCTTT CATRGRGNTEAFF - TRBJ1-1 TRBV28 -
TGTGCCACCAGTGAGTTAACTAGCGGTCCAGATACGCAGTATTTT CATSELTSGPDTQYF few TRBJ2-3 TRBV24-1 TRBD2
TGCGCCAGCAACAGATGGGACAGGGAGACCCAGTACTTC CASNRWDRETQYF - TRBJ2-5 TRBV5-1 TRBD1
TGTGCCAGCAGCGTTGAGGGACTAGCGGGGGGATTAGCCAAAAACATTCAGTACTTC CASSVEGLAGGLAKNIQYF few TRBJ2-4 TRBV9 TRBD2
TGTGCCAGCGGGACCAGGGGCGAGCAGTACTTC CASGTRGEQYF - TRBJ2-7 TRBV27 -
TGTGCCAGCAGTTATAATGGCTATGGCTACACCTTC CASSYNGYGYTF few TRBJ1-2 TRBV6-2/TRBV6-3 -
TGTGCCAGCAGCCGATCCAGGGTCGGTGGCCAGCCCCAGCATTTT CASSRSRVGGQPQHF - TRBJ1-5 TRBV4-2 -